One and the same sample provided the 13 T cell receptor beta chains below, sequenced in a study of T cells in Graves' hyperthyroidism and ophthalmopathy. TCR beta CDR3 regions were amplified from RNA transcripts. Carried out on the TCR CDR3, a first-round RT-PCR used the HTBI primer set. TCRdb redid the calling of the multiplex PCR reads with MiXCR, one entry per CDR3 protein. Of 600,000 or so distinct CDR3 sequences listed, roughly 50% are singletons. The specimen was peripheral blood or thyroid tissue (not recorded which). The receptors originated from a woman aged 18-29 years with Graves' hyperthyroidism.

This chain uses TRBV11-2 with TRBJ1-6; D gene uncertain. Germline V CDR1 and CDR2: SGHAT, FQNNGV. The CDR3 extends over 16 amino acids. V was shortened by 7 bases and J by 7 bases, with 20 bases between the two germline ends. DNA for the CDR3: TGTGCCAGCACCTCCGATCCGGGAGGGCGAAATTCACCCCTCCACTTT. As protein: CASTSDPGGRNSPLHF.

The chain employs TRBV19 and TRBJ2-5; D unresolved. The V end lost 9 bases, the J end lost 0 bases, and 11 bases lay between the germline ends. The CDR3 has 13 residues. Germline lookup yields CDR1 LNHDA and CDR2 SQIVND (reference sequence). CDR3 sequence reads: CASQKGNQETQYF. Here the CDR3 DNA reads TGTGCCAGCCAAAAGGGAAACCAAGAGACCCAGTACTTC.

The chain employs TRBV7-2 and TRBJ2-5; a possible D gene is TRBD1 (6 bases). V lost 0 bases to trimming and J lost 0 bases, with 11 bases between them. The CDR3 contains 16 residues. CDR1 and CDR2 from the germline V gene are SGHTA and FQGNSA. CDR3 in amino acids: CASSLAVQGYQETQYF. The CDR3 coding sequence is TGTGCCAGCAGCTTAGCGGTCCAGGGGTACCAAGAGACCCAGTACTTC.

The chain couples TRBV2 to TRBJ2-2; the D gene is possibly TRBD2 (6 bases). The germline gives CDR1 SNHLY, CDR2 FYNNEI. The CDR3 consists of 15 residues. Trimming shortened V by 7 bases and J by 2 bases, and 14 bases separated the two germline ends. CDR3 residues: CASIIGSGNTGELFF. CDR3 nucleotide sequence: TGTGCCAGCATTATCGGGAGCGGAAACACCGGGGAGCTGTTTTTT.

There are a few counts of this clonotype. For the CDR3, the DNA is TGTGCCAGCAGTGGGGGGGTCCCTCCCTGGGAACTGTTTTTT. Protein sequence: CASSGGVPPWELFF. V usage is TRBV25-1 and J usage is TRBJ1-4, with a possible D match to TRBD1 (5 bases). V lost 4 bases to trimming and J lost 12 bases, with 18 bases between them. The germline V gene encodes CDR1 MGHDK and CDR2 SYGVNS. This CDR3 has 14 amino acids. The whole variable domain, remainder taken from reference TRBV25-1 and TRBJ1-4, is EADIYQTPRYLVIGTGKKITLECSQTMGHDKMYWYQQDPGMELHLIHYSYGVNSTEKGDLSSESTVSRIRTEHFPLTLESARPSHTSQYLCASSGGVPPWELFFGSGTQLSVL.

On this clonotype: This clone may be a read error of a much larger clone one base away. The chain is built from TRBV7-9 and TRBJ1-3, with D perhaps matching TRBD1 (6 bases). The CDR3 extends over 15 amino acids. CDR1 is SEHNR and CDR2 is FQNEAQ in the germline V gene (reference sequence). CDR3 DNA: TGTGTCAGCAGCAGACAGGATAGCTCTGGAAACACCATATATTTT. It yields the protein CVSSRQDSSGNTIYF.

Many counts were recorded for this clonotype. The chain carries TRBV6-1 and TRBJ1-1; D perhaps matches TRBD1 (5 bases). V dropped 6 bases and J dropped 2 bases, with 10 bases sitting between them. This CDR3 has 13 residues. Germline lookup yields CDR1 MNHNS and CDR2 SASEGT. The DNA of the CDR3 is TGTGCCAGCAGACAGGTTCTAAACACTGAAGCTTTCTTT. Residues: CASRQVLNTEAFF.

The sample holds a few counts of this clonotype. The V gene is TRBV7-9, the J gene TRBJ2-7; unclear D gene. CDR1 is SEHNR, CDR2 FQNEAQ, per germline (reference sequence). The V gene lost 4 bases and the J gene lost 7 bases, with 20 bases spanning the gap. The CDR3 consists of 15 residues. The DNA of the CDR3 is TGTGCCAGCAGCTCATTTGCGGTGGCTTTGAGGGAGCAGTACTTC. Its protein product is CASSSFAVALREQYF.

The CDR3 sequence: CASSISGRETGELFF. CDR3 sequence (DNA): TGTGCCAGCAGCATTAGCGGGAGAGAAACCGGGGAGCTGTTTTTT. The chain couples TRBV7-9 to TRBJ2-2, with 9 bases lining up with TRBD2. V shed 5 bases and J 5 bases; nucleotides not matched to a gene: 6. Germline V CDR1 and CDR2: SEHNR, FQNEAQ (reference sequence). The CDR3 runs 15 residues.

Only one count was recorded for this clonotype. This chain joins TRBV7-2 and TRBJ1-3, with D unclear. The ends were cut back, 2 bases at V and 4 bases at J, with 6 bases in the middle. Germline CDR1 SGHTA, CDR2 FQGNSA. The CDR3 runs 13 residues. The CDR3: CASSLLQGNTIYF. The CDR3 DNA is TGTGCCAGCAGCTTATTACAGGGAAACACCATATATTTT.

Notes on this clonotype: A much bigger clone sits one base away, suggesting this may be a read error. This chain links TRBV29-1 with TRBJ2-7; D is unclear. CDR1 SQVTM and CDR2 ANQGSEA come from the germline V gene. The CDR3 runs 11 residues. Deletions cut 4 bases from V and 5 bases from J, with 9 bases between. CDR3 in amino acids: CSVGPPNEQYF. The CDR3 nucleotides read TGCAGCGTTGGACCGCCCAACGAGCAGTACTTC.

This clonotype was detected only a few times. V is TRBV7-8 and J is TRBJ1-4; 11 bases are a match to TRBD1. The V gene's germline CDR1 is SGHVS and CDR2 FQNEAQ. The CDR3 has 18 amino acids. Trimming removed 5 bases from V and 8 bases from J; junction bases left unmatched: 16. The CDR3 coding sequence is TGTGCCAGCAGCGTCCGGGACAGGGGGAGAAGGTCTGGGGAAAAACTGTTTTTT. It is translated as CASSVRDRGRRSGEKLFF.

The sample holds a few counts of this clonotype. The gene calls are TRBV12-3 or TRBV12-4 and TRBJ2-7, with D unresolved. The CDR3 runs 13 residues. The V and J ends lost 5 bases and 0 bases respectively, with 8 bases between them. CDR3 protein: CASSAADSYEQYF. The CDR3 region has the DNA TGTGCCAGCAGTGCCGCGGACTCCTACGAGCAGTACTTC.